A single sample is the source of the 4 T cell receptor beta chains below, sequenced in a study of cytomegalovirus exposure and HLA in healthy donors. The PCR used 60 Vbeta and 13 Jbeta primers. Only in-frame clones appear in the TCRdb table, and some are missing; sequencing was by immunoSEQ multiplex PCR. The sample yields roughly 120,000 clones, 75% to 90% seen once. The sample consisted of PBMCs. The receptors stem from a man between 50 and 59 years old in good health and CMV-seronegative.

CDR3 amino acids: CASSLLPSGTDTQYF. The CDR3, as DNA: TGTGCCAGCAGCTTATTGCCTAGCGGCACAGATACGCAGTATTTT. The chain uses TRBV7-3 and TRBJ2-3; D might be TRBD2 (6 bases). The V gene's germline CDR1 is SGHTA and CDR2 FQGTGA. The CDR3 totals 15 residues. Between the trimmed V and J ends, which lost 2 bases and 1 base, there was a span of 10 bases.

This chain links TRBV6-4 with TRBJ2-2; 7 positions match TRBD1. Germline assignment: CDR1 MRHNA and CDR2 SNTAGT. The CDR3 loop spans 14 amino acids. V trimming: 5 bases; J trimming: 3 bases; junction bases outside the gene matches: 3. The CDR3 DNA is TGTGCCAGCAGTTTACAGGGGCACACCGGGGAGCTGTTTTTT. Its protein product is CASSLQGHTGELFF.

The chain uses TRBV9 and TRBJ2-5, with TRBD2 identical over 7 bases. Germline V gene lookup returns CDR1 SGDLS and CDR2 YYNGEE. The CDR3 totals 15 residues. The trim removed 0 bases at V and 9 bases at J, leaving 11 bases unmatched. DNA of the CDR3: TGTGCCAGCAGCGTAGGCAACGGGGGGTTGAGGGCCCAGTACTTC. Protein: CASSVGNGGLRAQYF.

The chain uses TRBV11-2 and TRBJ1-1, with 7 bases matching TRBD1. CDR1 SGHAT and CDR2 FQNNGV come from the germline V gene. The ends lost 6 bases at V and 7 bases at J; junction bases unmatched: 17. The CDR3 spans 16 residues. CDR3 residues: CASSIDIGDRAYEAFF. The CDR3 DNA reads TGTGCCAGCAGTATCGACATAGGGGACAGAGCCTATGAAGCTTTCTTT. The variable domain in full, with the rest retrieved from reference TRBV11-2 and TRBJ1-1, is EAGVAQSPRYKIIEKRQSVAFWCNPISGHATLYWYQQILGQGPKLLIQFQNNGVVDDSQLPKDRFSAERLKGVDSTLKIQPAKLEDSAVYLCASSIDIGDRAYEAFFGQGTRLTVV.